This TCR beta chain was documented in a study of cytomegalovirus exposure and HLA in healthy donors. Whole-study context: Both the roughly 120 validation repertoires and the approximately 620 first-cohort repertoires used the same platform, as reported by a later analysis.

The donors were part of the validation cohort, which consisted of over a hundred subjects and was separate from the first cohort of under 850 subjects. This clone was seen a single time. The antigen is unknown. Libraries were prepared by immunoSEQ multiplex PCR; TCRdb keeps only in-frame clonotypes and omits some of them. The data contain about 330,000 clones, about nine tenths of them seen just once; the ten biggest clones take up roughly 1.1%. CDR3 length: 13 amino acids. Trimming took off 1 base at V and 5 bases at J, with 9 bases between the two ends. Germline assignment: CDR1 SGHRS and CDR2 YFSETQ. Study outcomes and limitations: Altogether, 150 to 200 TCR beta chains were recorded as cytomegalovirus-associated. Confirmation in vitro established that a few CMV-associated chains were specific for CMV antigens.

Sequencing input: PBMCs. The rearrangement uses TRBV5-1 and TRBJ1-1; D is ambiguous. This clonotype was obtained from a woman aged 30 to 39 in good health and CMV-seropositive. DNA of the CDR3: TGCGCCAGCAGCTTGTTAGTATATACTGAAGCTTTCTTT. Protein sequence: CASSLLVYTEAFF. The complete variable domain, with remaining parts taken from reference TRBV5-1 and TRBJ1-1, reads KAGVTQTPRYLIKTRGQQVTLSCSPISGHRSVSWYQQTPGQGLQFLFEYFSETQRNKGNFPGRFSGRQFSNSRSEMNVSTLELGDSALYLCASSLLVYTEAFFGQGTRLTVV.